This T cell receptor beta chain was obtained from a study of CD8 T cells in Susac syndrome. Study results and limitations: The number of individuals included in the study's TCR sequencing and HLA analysis was acknowledged as relatively small.

The germline V gene has CDR1 SEHNR and CDR2 FQNEAQ (reference sequence). The CDR3 loop spans 16 amino acids. Unmatched junction bases numbered 10, after V lost 4 bases and J lost 8 bases. Concerning this clonotype itself: Its cognate antigen is unknown.

Roughly 0.45 to 1 ug RNA was reverse transcribed with random hexamers. MiXCR, run by TCRdb on the immunoSEQ multiplex PCR reads, gives a single entry per CDR3 protein. The data show fewer than 300,000 distinct CDR3 sequences, 70% to 90% seen once. The gene calls are TRBV7-9 and TRBJ2-1, with 11 bases that match TRBD2. Sample: CD8+ T cells from PBMCs. This TCR was sampled from a human donor with multiple sclerosis. The CDR3 here is CASSSKLAGDVDEQFF. The CDR3 DNA is TGTGCCAGCAGCTCCAAACTAGCGGGAGACGTCGATGAGCAGTTCTTC. Using reference TRBV7-9 and TRBJ2-1 for the parts outside the CDR3, the full variable domain is DTGVSQNPRHKITKRGQNVTFRCDPISEHNRLYWYRQTLGQGPEFLTYFQNEAQLEKSRLLSDRFSAERPKGSFSTLEIQRTEQGDSAMYLCASSSKLAGDVDEQFFGPGTRLTVL.